Presented here are 27 T cell receptor beta chains from one specimen sequenced in a study of beta chain features in type 1 diabetes listed by TCRdb under 2018. The library was produced with the immunoSEQ multiplex PCR assay. The High Capacity cDNA Reverse Transcription Kit was used to reverse transcribe all of the isolated RNA, meaning that expressed TCRB transcripts were what got sequenced. TCRdb limited this immuneACCESS table to in-frame rearrangements with V and J called. A share of clones is missing; checked studies link under half to unresolved V genes, and the rest is unexplained. The sample records about 230,000 clones, over 8.5% of which are singletons. About 0.03% of the sample is in the top ten clones. Sequencing used naive CD4+ T cells from blood. Sample cell subset or site, as interpreted from the label and publication: true naive CD4+ T cells. The receptors were sampled from a woman under 30 in good health.

This clone was seen ten or more times. The V and J genes are TRBV29-1 and TRBJ2-5; 11 nucleotides match TRBD1. The CDR3 has 12 amino acids. V lost 6 bases and J lost 4; bases outside the gene matches: 1. Germline CDR1 SQVTM, CDR2 ANQGSEA. The CDR3 DNA reads as TGCAGCGTGGGACAGGGGGGAGAGACCCAGTACTTC. As protein: CSVGQGGETQYF.

This chain connects TRBV7-2 to TRBJ1-2, with D possibly matching TRBD1 (6 bases). V dropped 5 bases and J dropped 5 bases, with 15 bases sitting between them. The CDR3 is 14 amino acids. The germline V gene has CDR1 SGHTA and CDR2 FQGNSA. Here the CDR3 DNA reads TGTGCCAGCAGCCTTCCTCGGACAGAGTATGGCTACACCTTC. It encodes CASSLPRTEYGYTF. Full variable domain (outside the CDR3, taken from reference TRBV7-2 and TRBJ1-2): GAGVSQSPSNKVTEKGKDVELRCDPISGHTALYWYRQSLGQGLEFLIYFQGNSAPDKSGLPSDRFSAERTGGSVSTLTIQRTQQEDSAVYLCASSLPRTEYGYTFGSGTRLTVV.

This clone has just a few counts. The chain couples TRBV28 to TRBJ2-7; a weak D match, TRBD2 (5 bases). CDR3 length: 16 amino acids. CDR1 is MDHEN and CDR2 is SYDVKM in the germline V gene. Trimming removed 6 bases at V and 1 base at J, with 19 bases between. The CDR3 bases are TGTGCCAGCAGACAACGGTCAGCCCGCGGGTCCTACGAGCAGTACTTC. The encoded protein is CASRQRSARGSYEQYF.

A few counts support this clone. This chain uses TRBV30 with TRBJ1-2; D unclear. Germline CDR1 and CDR2: GTSNPN and SVGIG (reference sequence). Trimming took off 3 bases at V and 8 bases at J, with 16 bases between the two ends. The CDR3 extends over 13 amino acids. As DNA, the CDR3 is TGTGCCTGGAGAGACCCGACAAGGTACGGCTACACCTTC. It specifies CAWRDPTRYGYTF. Looking up the rest from reference TRBV30 and TRBJ1-2 gives the full variable domain: SQTIHQWPATLVQPVGSPLSLECTVEGTSNPNLYWYRQAAGRGLQLLFYSVGIGQISSEVPQNLSASRPQDRQFILSSKKLLLSDSGFYLCAWRDPTRYGYTFGSGTRLTVV.

The CDR3 reads CAWSSASGSSYNEQFF. For the CDR3, the DNA is TGTGCCTGGAGTTCCGCTAGCGGGAGCTCCTACAATGAGCAGTTCTTC. The genes are TRBV30 and TRBJ2-1; 10 bases are shared with TRBD2. This CDR3 is 16 amino acids long. V trimming: 2 bases; J trimming: 0 bases; junction bases outside the gene matches: 4. Germline assignment: CDR1 GTSNPN and CDR2 SVGIG (reference sequence).

The J gene is TRBJ2-1, the V gene TRBV7-9; TRBD1 matches at 11 bases. V dropped 5 bases and J dropped 10; count of bases not matched to a gene: 13. Germline loops: CDR1 SEHNR, CDR2 FQNEAQ (reference sequence). The CDR3 loop spans 16 amino acids. Written as DNA, the CDR3 is TGTGCCAGCAGCGATACCGGGACAGGGGGTTCATGGGAGCAGTTCTTC. Residues: CASSDTGTGGSWEQFF.

The chain couples TRBV2 to TRBJ2-1, with 7 bases matching TRBD2. V shed 6 bases and J 1 base; nucleotides not matched to a gene: 3. CDR1 is SNHLY, CDR2 FYNNEI, per germline. The CDR3 consists of 14 residues. DNA of the CDR3: TGTGCCAGCAGGCTAGCGGTTTCCTACAATGAGCAGTTCTTC. This encodes CASRLAVSYNEQFF.

The CDR3 loop reads CAWSVRTGGTETQYF. CDR3 nucleotide sequence: TGTGCCTGGAGTGTTCGAACAGGGGGAACCGAGACCCAGTACTTC. The J gene is TRBJ2-5, the V gene TRBV30, with 8 bases fitting TRBD1. V lost 0 bases and J lost 5; bases outside the gene matches: 8. The V gene's germline CDR1 is GTSNPN and CDR2 SVGIG (reference sequence). This CDR3 comprises 15 residues. Filled out from reference TRBV30 and TRBJ2-5, the complete variable domain reads SQTIHQWPATLVQPVGSPLSLECTVEGTSNPNLYWYRQAAGRGLQLLFYSVGIGQISSEVPQNLSASRPQDRQFILSSKKLLLSDSGFYLCAWSVRTGGTETQYFGPGTRLLVL.

This clone was recorded a few times. The rearrangement links TRBV19 to TRBJ2-7, with 10 bases that match TRBD1. The CDR3 loop spans 14 amino acids. Germline V gene data show CDR1 as LNHDA and CDR2 as SQIVND (reference sequence). V gave up 8 bases and J gave up 2 bases; unmatched junction bases: 6. The CDR3 here is CASHPGQGTYEQYF. The CDR3 DNA sequence: TGTGCCAGTCACCCGGGACAGGGGACCTACGAGCAGTACTTC.

This clone was observed a few times. The genes are TRBV19 and TRBJ2-1; 10 bases line up with TRBD2. J gave up 3 bases and V 3 bases, and 8 bases lay outside the gene matches. Germline V gene lookup returns CDR1 LNHDA and CDR2 SQIVND (reference sequence). The CDR3 is made up of 17 amino acids. The CDR3 DNA follows: TGTGCCAGTAGTATCAGCACTAGCGGGATATTCTACAATGAGCAGTTCTTC. This encodes CASSISTSGIFYNEQFF.

This clone was counted a few times. In DNA, the CDR3 is TGTGCCTGGAGTGTGGGGCCCGGGACAGGCGGTGAAAAACTGTTTTTT. Amino acids: CAWSVGPGTGGEKLFF. V and J are TRBV30 and TRBJ1-4; TRBD1 agrees at 8 bases. CDR1 is GTSNPN and CDR2 is SVGIG in the germline V gene (reference sequence). V gave up 0 bases and J gave up 7 bases; unmatched junction bases: 10. The CDR3 contains 16 residues.

This clone was counted only a few times. V is TRBV7-3 and J is TRBJ1-1; D is unclear. Trimming cost V 5 bases and J 0 bases, with 16 bases left between them. Germline CDR1 SGHTA, CDR2 FQGTGA. The CDR3 loop spans 16 amino acids. CDR3 protein: CASSPTPGHLNTEAFF. CDR3 in DNA: TGTGCCAGCAGCCCAACCCCTGGGCACCTGAACACTGAAGCTTTCTTT.

This clone was detected only a few times. The chain has TRBV25-1 and TRBJ2-1; a possible D gene is TRBD2 (5 bases). V was clipped by 3 bases and J by 2 bases, with 11 bases between them. Germline V gene lookup returns CDR1 MGHDK and CDR2 SYGVNS. The CDR3 consists of 15 residues. CDR3 in DNA: TGTGCCAGCAGTGAGGGCATCGGGGCCTACAATGAGCAGTTCTTC. Translation: CASSEGIGAYNEQFF.

This clone was observed at least ten times. Because the CDR3 is missing its conserved closing phenylalanine or tryptophan, this is likely a read error. Because the CDR3's place on the DNA is in doubt, the DNA is left out and the CDR3 is given as listed by TCRdb. CDR3 loop: CASSATVM. The chain couples TRBV7-2 to TRBJ1-2. In germline, CDR1 is SGHTA, CDR2 FQGNSA. Both ends counted, the CDR3 spans 8 residues.

As regards this clone: The same CDR3 arises from other DNA sequences in this sample as well. DNA for the CDR3: TGCGCCAGCAGCTCCAGCGGGAGCGCAGATACGCAGTATTTT. This encodes CASSSSGSADTQYF. The chain links TRBV5-1 to TRBJ2-3; 8 positions match TRBD2. The germline V gene encodes CDR1 SGHRS and CDR2 YFSETQ. The CDR3 has 14 residues. The V and J ends lost 3 bases and 4 bases, in that order; junction bases with no gene match: 4.

This clone was seen repeatedly, ten times or more. The CDR3: CASSLVPESSYEQYF. In DNA form, the CDR3 reads TGTGCCAGCAGCTTAGTCCCCGAGAGTTCCTACGAGCAGTACTTC. The rearrangement links TRBV7-9 to TRBJ2-7; no clear D gene. Trimming left V 1 base short and J 1 base short, with 11 bases between. The CDR3 spans 15 residues. Germline CDR1 reads SEHNR; CDR2 reads FQNEAQ (reference sequence). Full variable domain (rest looked up from reference TRBV7-9 and TRBJ2-7): DTGVSQNPRHKITKRGQNVTFRCDPISEHNRLYWYRQTLGQGPEFLTYFQNEAQLEKSRLLSDRFSAERPKGSFSTLEIQRTEQGDSAMYLCASSLVPESSYEQYFGPGTRLTVT.

The gene calls are TRBV7-6 and TRBJ2-1; 7 bases are a match to TRBD2. Looked up from germline, CDR1 is SGHVS and CDR2 is FNYEAQ. Trimming at V came to 0 bases and at J to 0 bases, leaving 14 bases not matched to a gene. The CDR3 totals 20 residues. The CDR3 region is CASSLALGGSGRSSYNEQFF. DNA for the CDR3: TGTGCCAGCAGCTTAGCCCTTGGCGGGAGCGGACGAAGCTCCTACAATGAGCAGTTCTTC. The complete variable domain, with remaining parts taken from reference TRBV7-6 and TRBJ2-1, reads GAGVSQSPRYKVTKRGQDVALRCDPISGHVSLYWYRQALGQGPEFLTYFNYEAQQDKSGLPNDRFSAERPEGSISTLTIQRTEQRDSAMYRCASSLALGGSGRSSYNEQFFGPGTRLTVL.

The chain is built from TRBV2 and TRBJ2-1, with TRBD1 matching over 11 bases. CDR3 length: 14 amino acids. Looked up from germline, CDR1 is SNHLY and CDR2 is FYNNEI. Trimming cost V 5 bases and J 6 bases; bases outside gene matches: 3. CDR3 sequence: CASSWDRGSNEQFF. CDR3 nucleotides: TGTGCCAGCAGTTGGGACAGGGGGAGCAATGAGCAGTTCTTC.

This chain uses TRBV6-5 with TRBJ2-7, with 9 positions matching TRBD2. V was pared by 0 bases and J by 1 base, with 1 base of the junction left unmatched. Germline assignment: CDR1 MNHEY and CDR2 SVGAGI. This CDR3 spans 15 amino acids. The CDR3 reads CASSYSTSGSYEQYF. CDR3 DNA: TGTGCCAGCAGTTACTCGACTAGCGGATCCTACGAGCAGTACTTC.

The rearrangement joins TRBV7-9 to TRBJ2-7, with D maybe TRBD1 (6 bases). The germline V gene encodes CDR1 SEHNR and CDR2 FQNEAQ (reference sequence). The ends were cut back, 2 bases at V and 4 bases at J, with 18 bases in the middle. The CDR3 loop spans 16 amino acids. The CDR3 is CASSLFRGRGGYEQYF. CDR3 DNA sequence: TGTGCCAGCAGCTTATTCCGGGGCCGAGGGGGTTACGAGCAGTACTTC.

The gene calls are TRBV2 and TRBJ2-3; TRBD1 matches at 9 bases. The trim removed 4 bases at V and 4 bases at J, leaving 6 bases unmatched. Germline V gives CDR1 SNHLY, CDR2 FYNNEI. There are 15 residues in the CDR3. In DNA form, the CDR3 reads TGTGCCAGCAGTGCGGGACAGGGTGGCGCAGATACGCAGTATTTT. It yields the protein CASSAGQGGADTQYF.

This clone was seen a handful of times. This chain joins TRBV5-1 and TRBJ2-3, with 9 nucleotides matching TRBD2. With 0 bases clipped from V and 5 bases from J, the junction kept 7 bases outside the gene matches. Germline CDR1 and CDR2: SGHRS and YFSETQ. The CDR3 consists of 16 residues. The CDR3 DNA reads TGCGCCAGCAGCTTGGCGGCTAGCGGGGCCGGAGATACGCAGTATTTT. It encodes CASSLAASGAGDTQYF.

J is TRBJ1-2 and V is TRBV7-9; D call uncertain. Trimming left V 5 bases short and J 3 bases short, with 16 bases between. The CDR3 runs 15 residues. Per germline, CDR1 SEHNR and CDR2 FQNEAQ (reference sequence). This CDR3 reads CASSGLGGQDYGYTF. The CDR3 region has the DNA TGTGCCAGCAGCGGATTAGGCGGGCAGGACTATGGCTACACCTTC.

This clone was counted a few times. The chain links TRBV9 to TRBJ2-1; D remains unclear. The germline V gene has CDR1 SGDLS and CDR2 YYNGEE. The CDR3 runs 13 residues. The V end was cut by 4 bases, the J end by 5 bases, with 10 bases between. This chain's CDR3 is CASSPGPHNEQFF. The CDR3 DNA follows: TGTGCCAGCAGCCCTGGGCCCCACAATGAGCAGTTCTTC.

In this sample, this clone turned up a few times. This chain connects TRBV5-1 to TRBJ2-1; TRBD2 matches at 12 bases. CDR1 and CDR2 from the germline V gene are SGHRS and YFSETQ. The CDR3 covers 15 residues. V lost 4 bases and J lost 6; bases outside the gene matches: 5. The CDR3 here is CASSPLAGGTNEQFF. DNA for the CDR3: TGCGCCAGCAGCCCACTAGCGGGAGGAACCAATGAGCAGTTCTTC.

This clone showed up just a few times. The genes are TRBV9 and TRBJ2-2; D might be TRBD2 (7 bases). The CDR3 has 16 residues. Germline V CDR1 and CDR2: SGDLS, YYNGEE. Trimming shortened V by 1 base and J by 4 bases, and 14 bases separated the two germline ends. The CDR3 region is CASSVLGGPGTGELFF. CDR3 sequence (DNA): TGTGCCAGCAGCGTATTGGGGGGGCCGGGCACCGGGGAGCTGTTTTTT.

The table lists this clone with many counts. The CDR3 nucleotides are TGTGCCAGCAGCTTAGGTAGAACTAGCACAGATACGCAGTATTTT. Translated: CASSLGRTSTDTQYF. V and J are TRBV7-9 and TRBJ2-3; D remains unclear. Germline V gene sequence: CDR1 SEHNR, CDR2 FQNEAQ (reference sequence). The CDR3 runs to 15 residues. Trimming left V 1 base short and J 0 bases short, with 8 bases between.